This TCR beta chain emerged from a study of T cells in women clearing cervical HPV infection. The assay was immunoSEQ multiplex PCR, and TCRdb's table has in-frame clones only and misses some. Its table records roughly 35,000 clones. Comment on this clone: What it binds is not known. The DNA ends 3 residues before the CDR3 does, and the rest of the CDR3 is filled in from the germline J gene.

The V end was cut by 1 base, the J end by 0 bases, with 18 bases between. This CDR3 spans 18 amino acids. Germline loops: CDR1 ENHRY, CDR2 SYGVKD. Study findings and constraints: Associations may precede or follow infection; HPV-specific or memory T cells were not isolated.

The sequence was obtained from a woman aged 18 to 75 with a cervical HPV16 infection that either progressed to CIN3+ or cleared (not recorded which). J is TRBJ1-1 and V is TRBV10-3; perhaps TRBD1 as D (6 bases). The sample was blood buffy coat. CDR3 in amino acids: CAISEWGGGRDMNTEAFF. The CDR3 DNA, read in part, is TGTGCCATCAGTGAGTGGGGGGGCGGGAGGGATATGAACACTGAA.